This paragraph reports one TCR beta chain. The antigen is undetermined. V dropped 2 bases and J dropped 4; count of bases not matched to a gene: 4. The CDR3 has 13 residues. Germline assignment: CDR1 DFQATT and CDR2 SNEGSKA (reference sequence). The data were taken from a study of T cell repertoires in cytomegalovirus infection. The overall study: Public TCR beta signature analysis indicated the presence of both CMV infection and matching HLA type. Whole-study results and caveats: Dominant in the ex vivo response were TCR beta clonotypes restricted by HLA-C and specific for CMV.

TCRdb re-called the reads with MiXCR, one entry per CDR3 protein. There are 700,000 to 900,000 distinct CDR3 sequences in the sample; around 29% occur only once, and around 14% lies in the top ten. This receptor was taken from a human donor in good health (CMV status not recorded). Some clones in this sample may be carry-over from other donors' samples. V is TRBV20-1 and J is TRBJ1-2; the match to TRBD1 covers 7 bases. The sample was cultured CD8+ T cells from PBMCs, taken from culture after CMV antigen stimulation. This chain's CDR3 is CSARQGDGYGYTF. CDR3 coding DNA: TGCAGTGCTAGACAGGGGGACGGCTATGGCTACACCTTC.